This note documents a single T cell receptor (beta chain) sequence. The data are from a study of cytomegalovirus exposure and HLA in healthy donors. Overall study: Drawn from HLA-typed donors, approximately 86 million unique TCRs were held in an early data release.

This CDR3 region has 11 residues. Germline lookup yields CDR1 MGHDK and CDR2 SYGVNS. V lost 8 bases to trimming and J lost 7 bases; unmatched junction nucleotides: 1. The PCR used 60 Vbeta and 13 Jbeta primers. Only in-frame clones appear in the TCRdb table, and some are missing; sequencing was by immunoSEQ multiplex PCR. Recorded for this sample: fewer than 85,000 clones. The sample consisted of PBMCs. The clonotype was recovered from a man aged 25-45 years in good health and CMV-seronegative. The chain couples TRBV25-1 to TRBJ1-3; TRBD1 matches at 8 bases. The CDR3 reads CASWTGNTIYF. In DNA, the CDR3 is TGTGCCAGCTGGACAGGGAACACCATATATTTT.